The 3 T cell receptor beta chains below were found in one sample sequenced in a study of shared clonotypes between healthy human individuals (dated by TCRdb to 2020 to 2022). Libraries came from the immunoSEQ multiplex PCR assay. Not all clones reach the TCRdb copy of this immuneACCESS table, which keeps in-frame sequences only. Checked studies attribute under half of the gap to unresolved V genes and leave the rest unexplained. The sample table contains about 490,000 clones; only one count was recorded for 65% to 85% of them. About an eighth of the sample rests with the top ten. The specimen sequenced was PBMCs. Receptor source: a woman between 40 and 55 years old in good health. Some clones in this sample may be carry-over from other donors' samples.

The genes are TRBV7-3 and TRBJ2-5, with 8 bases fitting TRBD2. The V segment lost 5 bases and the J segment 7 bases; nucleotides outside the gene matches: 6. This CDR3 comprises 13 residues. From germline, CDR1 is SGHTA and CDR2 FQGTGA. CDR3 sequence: CASSDSRGGTQYF. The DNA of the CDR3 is TGTGCCAGCAGCGATTCACGGGGGGGGACCCAGTACTTC.

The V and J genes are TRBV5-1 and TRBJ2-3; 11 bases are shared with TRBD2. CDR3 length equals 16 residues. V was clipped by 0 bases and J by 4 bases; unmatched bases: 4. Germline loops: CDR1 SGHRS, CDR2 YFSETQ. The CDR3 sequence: CASSLGLAGGADTQYF. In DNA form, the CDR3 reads TGCGCCAGCAGCTTGGGGTTAGCGGGAGGGGCAGATACGCAGTATTTT.

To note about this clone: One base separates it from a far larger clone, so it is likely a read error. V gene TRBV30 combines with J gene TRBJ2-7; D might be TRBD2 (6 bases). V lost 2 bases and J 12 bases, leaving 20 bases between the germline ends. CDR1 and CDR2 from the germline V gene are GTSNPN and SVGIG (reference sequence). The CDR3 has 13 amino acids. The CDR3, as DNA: TGTGCCTGGAGTATGCCGGCGGGGCCGTTTGCGTACTTC. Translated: CAWSMPAGPFAYF.